Presented here are 30 T cell receptor beta chains from one specimen sequenced in a study of Graves' ophthalmopathy and Graves' hyperthyroidism. Amplified material comprised TCR beta CDR3 regions derived from RNA transcripts. The library came from an HTBI-primed first-round RT-PCR and a second-round multiplex PCR. TCRdb reprocessed the multiplex PCR reads via MiXCR and lists one record per CDR3 protein. The data show approximately 480,000 distinct CDR3 sequences, roughly an eighth seen once. Sample: blood. The receptors here all came from a woman aged 25 to 39 with Graves' ophthalmopathy.

This clonotype was counted at least ten times. The chain uses TRBV18 and TRBJ2-5; D call uncertain. CDR3 length equals 15 residues. V was pared by 0 bases and J by 4 bases, with 12 bases between. Germline loops: CDR1 KGHSH, CDR2 LQKENI. In DNA, the CDR3 is TGTGCCAGCTCACCACCCGCTCCCGTATCAGAGACCCAGTACTTC. This translates into CASSPPAPVSETQYF.

The chain recombines TRBV6-5 with TRBJ2-5; D is uncertain. The germline V and J ends were trimmed by 6 bases and 5 bases, with 10 bases remaining between them. The CDR3 has 12 residues. Germline values: CDR1 MNHEY, CDR2 SVGAGI. The CDR3 spells CASSPNLETQYF. CDR3 in DNA: TGTGCCAGCAGCCCCAACTTGGAGACCCAGTACTTC.

This clonotype appeared many times. The chain recombines TRBV20-1 with TRBJ2-7; D gene unclear. The V gene lost 1 base and the J gene lost 7 bases, with 14 bases spanning the gap. In germline, CDR1 is DFQATT, CDR2 SNEGSKA (reference sequence). CDR3 length: 13 amino acids. CDR3 nucleotides: TGCAGTGCTAGAGTTCAGGATCACGGAGAGCAGTACTTC. Its translation is CSARVQDHGEQYF.

The table lists this clonotype with a few counts. The chain recombines TRBV7-8 with TRBJ2-2, with 9 nucleotides matching TRBD2. CDR1 and CDR2 from the germline V gene are SGHVS and FQNEAQ. The ends lost 10 bases at V and 6 bases at J; junction bases unmatched: 9. The CDR3 extends over 14 amino acids. This CDR3 reads CATLVLAGAGELFF. In DNA, the CDR3 is TGTGCCACCTTAGTTTTAGCGGGGGCCGGGGAGCTGTTTTTT.

This clonotype was counted ten times or more. The chain recombines TRBV2 with TRBJ1-5; 9 nucleotides align to TRBD1. The V gene's germline CDR1 is SNHLY and CDR2 FYNNEI. Trimming at V came to 2 bases and at J to 1 base, leaving 15 bases not matched to a gene. The CDR3 runs to 20 residues. The chain's CDR3 is CASSEILGTGILLSNQPQHF. The CDR3 DNA is TGTGCCAGCAGTGAAATCTTGGGGACAGGGATCCTTTTAAGCAATCAGCCCCAGCATTTT.

This chain uses TRBV25-1 with TRBJ2-2; D is unclear. CDR3 length: 13 residues. Germline values: CDR1 MGHDK, CDR2 SYGVNS. V was pared by 0 bases and J by 3 bases, with 2 bases between. The CDR3: CASSEYDTGELFF. CDR3 DNA sequence: TGTGCCAGCAGTGAATATGACACCGGGGAGCTGTTTTTT.

This clonotype has a count of ten or more. The V and J genes are TRBV28 and TRBJ1-2, with D unresolved. Germline CDR1 is MDHEN and CDR2 is SYDVKM. This CDR3 region has 12 residues. The V and J ends lost 3 bases and 7 bases respectively, with 9 bases between them. The CDR3 nucleotides read TGTGCCAGCAGTTTTCCTAGGGCTGGCTACACCTTC. Translating gives CASSFPRAGYTF.

In its sample, this clonotype was seen a few times. The chain employs TRBV12-3 or TRBV12-4 and TRBJ2-5; D possibly corresponds to TRBD1 (6 bases). The V and J ends lost 5 bases and 2 bases respectively, with 15 bases between them. The CDR3 contains 15 residues. DNA for the CDR3: TGTGCCAGCAGTCCAACCCCTGGACAGCAAGAGACCCAGTACTTC. Translation gives CASSPTPGQQETQYF.

This clonotype was counted only a few times. The chain joins TRBV7-2 to TRBJ2-7, with 7 bases fitting TRBD1. J lost 5 bases, V lost 5 bases, and 12 bases had no gene match. CDR1 is SGHTA, CDR2 FQGNSA, per germline. The CDR3 loop spans 15 amino acids. The CDR3 sequence: CASSLRDSSWDEQYF. The CDR3 coding sequence is TGTGCCAGCAGCCTCCGGGACAGCTCCTGGGACGAGCAGTACTTC.

With respect to this clonotype: A much larger clone is a single base away; this may be a read error. The rearrangement uses TRBV2 and TRBJ1-1; 8 bases match TRBD1. The germline CDR1 and CDR2 sequences are SNHLY and FYNNEI. The CDR3 has 13 residues. CDR3 sequence (DNA): TGTGCCAGCGCGGACAGGGTTGGCACTGAAGCTTGCTTT. Protein: CASADRVGTEACF.

Remarks on this clonotype: As the CDR3 is not closed by the conserved phenylalanine or tryptophan, this likely results from a read error. No DNA is shown, since the ends of the CDR3 on it are uncertain; the CDR3 is the one TCRdb lists. The rearrangement joins TRBV28 to TRBJ1-3; the table calls TRBD1, which could not be checked here. The CDR3 region is 17 residues in length, termini included. The germline V gene has CDR1 MDHEN and CDR2 SYDVKM. CDR3 loop: CASSLPQGIGSGNTICL.

This clonotype was counted at least ten times. The chain carries TRBV12-3 or TRBV12-4 and TRBJ1-2; TRBD1 aligns across 7 bases. The CDR3 loop spans 15 amino acids. V lost 9 bases, J lost 0 bases, and 10 bases stayed unmatched. Here the CDR3 reads CASETLTGPNYGYTF. CDR3 coding DNA: TGTGCCAGTGAAACCCTGACAGGGCCTAACTATGGCTACACCTTC.

There are many counts of this clonotype. Here the CDR3 DNA reads TGCAGTGCTGGCCTCACGAACACTGAAGCTTTCTTT. Its protein product is CSAGLTNTEAFF. The chain is built from TRBV20-1 and TRBJ1-1; D unresolved. This CDR3 comprises 12 residues. Germline V lookup: CDR1 DFQATT, CDR2 SNEGSKA (reference sequence). The germline V and J ends were trimmed by 5 bases and 1 base, with 8 bases remaining between them.

This chain links TRBV27 with TRBJ2-2, with TRBD2 matching over 16 bases. The CDR3 length is 19 residues. CDR1 and CDR2 (germline): MNHEY, SMNVEV (reference sequence). V lost 5 bases, J lost 4 bases, and 10 bases stayed unmatched. The CDR3, as DNA: TGTGCCAGCAGTCAAAGGGGACTAGCGGGGGGGCATGGCACCGGGGAGCTGTTTTTT. This codes for CASSQRGLAGGHGTGELFF.

About this clonotype: This may come from a read error, since a much larger clone is one base off. The chain uses TRBV4-1 and TRBJ1-5, with D maybe TRBD1 (5 bases). This CDR3 has 18 amino acids. Germline V CDR1 and CDR2: MGHRA, YSYEKL. Trimming cost V 4 bases and J 1 base, with 20 bases left between them. CDR3 in amino acids: CASSPNLSGGKSNQPQHF. DNA for the CDR3: TGCGCCAGCAGCCCTAACCTCTCCGGGGGAAAAAGCAATCAGCCCCAGCATTTT.

This clonotype was seen repeatedly, ten times or more. The chain has TRBV28 and TRBJ2-7, with no clear D. Per the germline V gene, CDR1 is MDHEN and CDR2 is SYDVKM. The CDR3 has 16 amino acids. V was cut by 6 bases and J by 4 bases, with 22 bases left in between. The CDR3 bases are TGTGCCAGCAGAACCCTCCTCTCCGGCCTTAGGTACGAGCAGTACTTC. Protein sequence: CASRTLLSGLRYEQYF.

In the case of this clonotype: This may be a read error: a much more frequent sequence differs by one nucleotide. The chain joins TRBV19 to TRBJ1-1, with TRBD1 as a possible D gene (6 bases). The CDR3 loop spans 15 amino acids. The germline gives CDR1 LNHDA, CDR2 SQIVND (reference sequence). The DNA for the CDR3 is TGTGCCAGTAATCCGAAGGGGGGTGGCCTAAATGAAGCTTGCTTT. Translation: CASNPKGGGLNEACF.

This clonotype was counted at least ten times. The J gene is TRBJ2-4, the V gene TRBV28; 9 nucleotides agree with TRBD2. The CDR3 spans 18 residues. Germline V CDR1 and CDR2: MDHEN, SYDVKM. J gave up 0 bases and V 3 bases, and 9 bases lay outside the gene matches. CDR3 DNA: TGTGCCAGCAGTTTTGGTTCGAGCGGGGGGCTAGCCAAAAACATTCAGTACTTC. Protein sequence: CASSFGSSGGLAKNIQYF.

This clonotype was seen repeatedly, ten times or more. The rearrangement joins TRBV5-1 to TRBJ1-1; D remains ambiguous. In germline, CDR1 is SGHRS, CDR2 YFSETQ. CDR3 length: 12 residues. V shed 4 bases and J shed 5 bases, with 9 bases lying between them. The CDR3 protein is CASSTTATEAFF. The CDR3, as DNA: TGCGCCAGCAGCACCACAGCTACTGAAGCTTTCTTT.

The chain is built from TRBV30 and TRBJ2-7, with 8 nucleotides matching TRBD2. Germline CDR1 reads GTSNPN; CDR2 reads SVGIG (reference sequence). The CDR3 has 13 amino acids. Trimming took 3 bases from V and 3 from J; bases not matched to a gene: 4. CDR3 in amino acids: CAWSLGTSYEQYF. CDR3 sequence (DNA): TGTGCCTGGAGCCTCGGGACTAGCTACGAGCAGTACTTC.

This clonotype came up a few times. Just one base apart from a much larger clone, this may be a read error. This rearrangement joins TRBV9 to TRBJ1-1; D might be TRBD1 (6 bases). The CDR3 contains 14 residues. Looked up from germline, CDR1 is SGDLS and CDR2 is YYNGEE. The CDR3 loop reads CASSVGQMNTEASF. CDR3 DNA: TGTGCCAGCAGCGTTGGACAGATGAACACTGAAGCTTCCTTT.

This clonotype was observed at least ten times. The chain is built from TRBV6-1 and TRBJ2-7; 7 positions agree with TRBD2. CDR1 is MNHNS, CDR2 SASEGT, per germline. The V gene end was trimmed by 8 bases and the J gene end by 3 bases; junction bases not matched to a gene: 10. The CDR3 is 14 amino acids. As DNA, the CDR3 is TGTGCCAGCTTTGAAGCGGGGACCGTCTACGAGCAGTACTTC. This translates into CASFEAGTVYEQYF.

This clonotype was counted ten times or more. The chain links TRBV7-9 to TRBJ2-7; no firm D call. V dropped 5 bases and J dropped 5 bases, with 10 bases sitting between them. This CDR3 has 12 residues. Germline-derived CDR1 and CDR2 are SEHNR and FQNEAQ (reference sequence). The CDR3 bases are TGTGCCAGCAGCCGTGCACTCAACGAGCAGTACTTC. Encoded protein: CASSRALNEQYF. Using reference TRBV7-9 and TRBJ2-7 for the parts outside the CDR3, the full variable domain is DTGVSQNPRHKITKRGQNVTFRCDPISEHNRLYWYRQTLGQGPEFLTYFQNEAQLEKSRLLSDRFSAERPKGSFSTLEIQRTEQGDSAMYLCASSRALNEQYFGPGTRLTVT.

This sequence joins TRBV18 and TRBJ2-7; either TRBD1 or TRBD2 may fit D (5 bases each). The V end lost 3 bases, the J end lost 5 bases, and 8 bases lay between the germline ends. Germline CDR1 is KGHSH and CDR2 is LQKENI. The CDR3 has 12 residues. CDR3 nucleotides: TGTGCCAGCTCACCGGGGGAGAACGAGCAGTACTTC. Residues: CASSPGENEQYF.

This clonotype appeared many times. This sequence joins TRBV7-2 and TRBJ1-2; 7 bases map to TRBD1. This CDR3 is 14 amino acids long. J was trimmed by 3 bases and V by 1 base; bases with no gene match: 2. Germline assignment: CDR1 SGHTA and CDR2 FQGNSA. CDR3 sequence reads: CASSLVGTDYGYTF. Written as DNA, the CDR3 is TGTGCCAGCAGCTTAGTAGGGACAGACTATGGCTACACCTTC.

This clonotype was seen at least ten times. The genes are TRBV28 and TRBJ2-7; D is unclear. V was cut by 2 bases and J by 6 bases, with 11 bases left in between. Per germline, CDR1 MDHEN and CDR2 SYDVKM. The CDR3 runs to 13 residues. The CDR3 DNA sequence: TGTGCCAGCAGTTTAGGTTCGAACACCGAGCAGTACTTC. Its protein is CASSLGSNTEQYF. Together with reference TRBV28 and TRBJ2-7, the CDR3 gives the full variable domain: DVKVTQSSRYLVKRTGEKVFLECVQDMDHENMFWYRQDPGLGLRLIYFSYDVKMKEKGDIPEGYSVSREKKERFSLILESASTNQTSMYLCASSLGSNTEQYFGPGTRLTVT.

The chain recombines TRBV14 with TRBJ2-5; 14 positions match TRBD2. V lost 3 bases, J lost 4 bases, and 13 bases stayed unmatched. The CDR3 has 19 residues. CDR1 SGHDN and CDR2 FVKESK come from the germline V gene. The CDR3 DNA reads as TGTGCCAGCAGCCAGCCGGGACTAGCGGGAGCCGCACTCTCAGAGACCCAGTACTTC. Its translation is CASSQPGLAGAALSETQYF.

The gene calls are TRBV30 and TRBJ2-4; D unclear. Germline CDR1 reads GTSNPN; CDR2 reads SVGIG (reference sequence). CDR3 length equals 13 residues. Deletions cut 1 base from V and 0 bases from J, with 4 bases between. Here the CDR3 reads CAWSALAKNIQYF. The CDR3 DNA sequence: TGTGCCTGGAGTGCATTAGCCAAAAACATTCAGTACTTC.

This clonotype was recorded many times. V and J are TRBV30 and TRBJ1-2, with D maybe TRBD1 (5 bases). Germline assignment: CDR1 GTSNPN and CDR2 SVGIG (reference sequence). There are 13 residues in the CDR3. V was clipped by 4 bases and J by 2 bases, with 11 bases between them. The CDR3 DNA follows: TGTGCCTGGATTCGGGACCGGAACTATGGCTACACCTTC. The encoded protein is CAWIRDRNYGYTF.

The sample holds many counts of this clonotype. J is TRBJ1-1 and V is TRBV5-1; 7 bases match TRBD1. With V trimmed by 3 bases and J by 0 bases, 14 bases remained unmatched. This CDR3 region has 18 residues. CDR1 is SGHRS, CDR2 YFSETQ, per germline. CDR3 protein: CASSSHNRGGGLNTEAFF. In nucleotides, the CDR3 is TGCGCCAGCAGCTCCCACAATCGGGGAGGGGGCTTGAACACTGAAGCTTTCTTT.